The T cell receptor (beta chain) under discussion was sequenced for a study of PD-L1 blockade in urothelial cancer. Method: immunoSEQ multiplex PCR; TCRdb's copy keeps in-frame clones and lacks some. Of under 70,000 clones in the sample, approximately 80% are singletons; the top ten hold 1.6%. Time point noted: pretreatment peripheral blood. Locally advanced or metastatic urothelial carcinoma was present in patients. The study collected 1 to 8 samples per patient, pretreatment and on-treatment. Germline CDR1 reads MDHEN; CDR2 reads SYDVKM. There are 12 residues in the CDR3. Trimming cost V 6 bases and J 3 bases, with 9 bases left between them.

The sequence was collected from a man between 65 and 85 years old with urothelial cancer. The starting material was PBMCs, obtained around atezolizumab (anti-PD-L1) treatment. This chain joins TRBV28 and TRBJ2-7, with a weak D call TRBD2 (6 bases). The CDR3 DNA is TGTGCCAGCAGAACTAGCATCTACGAGCAGTACTTC. Translation: CASRTSIYEQYF. Complete variable domain (other parts from reference TRBV28 and TRBJ2-7): DVKVTQSSRYLVKRTGEKVFLECVQDMDHENMFWYRQDPGLGLRLIYFSYDVKMKEKGDIPEGYSVSREKKERFSLILESASTNQTSMYLCASRTSIYEQYFGPGTRLTVT.